This TCR beta chain was observed in a study of T cell repertoires in cytomegalovirus infection. A remark on this clonotype: Its antigen is as yet unknown.

TCRdb re-analysed the reads in MiXCR, keeping a single row per CDR3 protein. The sample contains about 500,000 distinct CDR3 sequences, more than 30% of which appear only once. Findings and caveats of the study: HLA-C-restricted, CMV-specific TCR beta clonotypes were dominant ex vivo.

V was trimmed by 4 bases and J by 4 bases, leaving 13 bases between them. The CDR3 spans 15 residues. Germline-derived CDR1 and CDR2 are MNHEY and SVGAGI. The sample was cultured PBMCs, taken from culture after CMV antigen stimulation. The TCR sequence derives from a human donor in good health (CMV status not recorded). Some clones in this sample may be carry-over from other donors' samples. V gene TRBV6-5 combines with J gene TRBJ1-4; D gene uncertain. The CDR3 DNA sequence: TGTGCCAGCAGTTTTGGGGAGCGGGGTAATGAAAAACTGTTTTTT. Protein sequence: CASSFGERGNEKLFF.